The entry that follows covers one TCR beta chain sequence. The table came from immunoSEQ multiplex PCR; TCRdb's copy has only in-frame clones and leaves some out. The sample lists over 200,000 clones, roughly 89% seen once, with 6.8% in the top ten. Per germline, CDR1 SGHTA and CDR2 FQGNSA. V was pared by 5 bases and J by 3 bases, with 4 bases of the junction left unmatched. The CDR3 is 14 amino acids. This sample is drawn from a study of blood T cell repertoires in COVID-19. Study at large: T cells, B-cell-depleted T cells, or PBMCs provided the cDNA or gDNA that served as material.

The study drew participants aged about 18 to 90 years from roughly 25 US areas. Researchers sorted participants into cohorts using their self-reported clinical history. Donors in Cohort 3 counted as recovered after two negative PCRs, clearance, or symptom resolution. The chain links TRBV7-2 to TRBJ1-5; 7 positions agree with TRBD1. Material: PBMCs or T cells enriched from blood (not recorded which). The clonotype was recovered from a woman aged 40 to 55 who had recovered from COVID-19. CDR3 residues: CASSPDRVNQPQHF. The CDR3 coding sequence is TGTGCCAGCAGCCCAGACAGGGTCAATCAGCCCCAGCATTTT.